Listed below are T cell receptor beta chains from one sample, sequenced in a study of T-cell memory formation after mild COVID-19. TCRdb processed the 5' RACE reads anew with MiXCR; each CDR3 protein has one entry. The table has roughly 480,000 distinct CDR3 sequences, approximately 25% seen once; the top ten hold around 12%. The source material was PBMCs or a T cell subset sorted from them (not recorded which). All receptors derive from an adult woman who had mild COVID-19 (a few samples of this study predate the infection). Cell type and time point are not known. Each CDR3 is given with its conserved first and last residue. D genes are given only for firm matches. For some rows the clone size is stated as once, few or many, or as a class when expanded; others skip it.

v_gene: TRBV5-1; j_gene: TRBJ1-1; d_gene: -; abundance: few; CDR3aa: CASTLSAGRSLNTEAFF; CDR3nt: TGCGCCAGCACCTTGTCGGCAGGGCGATCCCTGAACACTGAAGCTTTCTTT
v_gene: TRBV9; j_gene: TRBJ2-1; d_gene: TRBD1; abundance: -; CDR3aa: CASGVRTGRNEQFF; CDR3nt: TGTGCCAGCGGGGTCAGGACAGGGCGCAATGAGCAGTTCTTC
v_gene: TRBV7-2; j_gene: TRBJ2-7; d_gene: -; abundance: few; CDR3aa: CASSYGWVAAKGQYF; CDR3nt: TGTGCCAGCAGCTATGGGTGGGTGGCGGCGAAGGGGCAGTACTTC
v_gene: TRBV14; j_gene: TRBJ2-1; d_gene: -; abundance: -; CDR3aa: CASSQVGRRVRYNEQFF; CDR3nt: TGTGCCAGCAGCCAAGTAGGAAGACGGGTTAGATACAATGAGCAGTTCTTC
v_gene: TRBV5-1; j_gene: TRBJ1-3; d_gene: TRBD1; abundance: -; CDR3aa: CASSSGQNSGNTIYF; CDR3nt: TGCGCCAGCAGCTCGGGACAGAACTCTGGAAACACCATATATTTT
v_gene: TRBV12-3/TRBV12-4; j_gene: TRBJ2-1; d_gene: -; abundance: few; CDR3aa: CASSRIAANEQFF; CDR3nt: TGTGCCAGCAGCCGGATAGCGGCCAATGAGCAGTTCTTC
v_gene: TRBV7-6; j_gene: TRBJ2-1; d_gene: TRBD2; abundance: -; CDR3aa: CASSQELWASGSMSSGEQFF; CDR3nt: TGTGCCAGCAGTCAAGAACTCTGGGCTAGCGGGAGTATGTCGAGCGGTGAGCAGTTCTTC
v_gene: TRBV29-1; j_gene: TRBJ1-2; d_gene: -; abundance: -; CDR3aa: CSVNSDQSSNYGYTF; CDR3nt: TGCAGCGTCAATTCGGATCAGAGTTCTAACTATGGCTACACCTTC
v_gene: TRBV18; j_gene: TRBJ2-6; d_gene: -; abundance: -; CDR3aa: CASSPVVSAPVNGANVLTF; CDR3nt: TGTGCCAGCTCACCAGTGGTCAGTGCCCCAGTAAATGGGGCCAACGTCCTGACTTTC
v_gene: TRBV7-9; j_gene: TRBJ2-2; d_gene: -; abundance: few; CDR3aa: CASSFNGELFF; CDR3nt: TGTGCCAGCAGCTTCAACGGGGAGCTGTTTTTT
v_gene: TRBV19; j_gene: TRBJ1-2; d_gene: -; abundance: few; CDR3aa: CASSIRDLHGYTF; CDR3nt: TGTGCCAGTAGTATCCGGGATCTTCATGGCTACACCTTC
v_gene: TRBV7-2; j_gene: TRBJ2-3; d_gene: -; abundance: few; CDR3aa: CAITRGDTQYF; CDR3nt: TGTGCCATCACTCGCGGAGATACGCAGTATTTT
v_gene: TRBV5-1; j_gene: TRBJ1-6; d_gene: -; abundance: -; CDR3aa: CASSRTGTTHSPLHF; CDR3nt: TGCGCCAGCAGTCGAACCGGGACTACTCATTCACCCCTCCACTTT
v_gene: TRBV15; j_gene: TRBJ1-4; d_gene: -; abundance: -; CDR3aa: CATSRGSATNEKLFF; CDR3nt: TGTGCCACCAGCAGAGGTTCGGCAACTAATGAAAAACTGTTTTTT
v_gene: TRBV18; j_gene: TRBJ1-1; d_gene: -; abundance: -; CDR3aa: CASRDGQNTEAFF; CDR3nt: TGTGCCAGTCGCGACGGACAGAACACTGAAGCTTTCTTT
v_gene: TRBV20-1; j_gene: TRBJ2-2; d_gene: TRBD1; abundance: few; CDR3aa: CSARRTGVDTGELFF; CDR3nt: TGCAGTGCTAGACGGACAGGGGTCGACACCGGGGAGCTGTTTTTT
v_gene: TRBV11-2; j_gene: TRBJ2-1; d_gene: TRBD1; abundance: -; CDR3aa: CASSYGRTGTTYNEQFF; CDR3nt: TGTGCCAGCAGCTACGGTAGGACAGGGACGACCTACAATGAGCAGTTCTTC
v_gene: TRBV7-6; j_gene: TRBJ2-7; d_gene: -; abundance: -; CDR3aa: CASSTYEGWAYEQYF; CDR3nt: TGTGCCAGCAGCACATATGAGGGATGGGCCTACGAGCAGTACTTC
v_gene: TRBV27; j_gene: TRBJ2-2; d_gene: -; abundance: -; CDR3aa: CASSLWGGPNTGELFF; CDR3nt: TGTGCCAGCAGTTTATGGGGGGGCCCGAACACCGGGGAGCTGTTTTTT
v_gene: TRBV5-1; j_gene: TRBJ2-7; d_gene: -; abundance: -; CDR3aa: CASSFGRGGNPEQYF; CDR3nt: TGCGCCAGCAGCTTCGGCAGGGGTGGTAATCCCGAGCAGTACTTC
v_gene: TRBV5-1; j_gene: TRBJ2-1; d_gene: -; abundance: -; CDR3aa: CASSLVRGTRNEQFF; CDR3nt: TGCGCCAGCAGCTTGGTTCGCGGGACCCGCAATGAGCAGTTCTTC
v_gene: TRBV7-6; j_gene: TRBJ1-1; d_gene: TRBD1; abundance: -; CDR3aa: CASSSIQGGENTEAFF; CDR3nt: TGTGCCAGCAGCTCCATTCAGGGGGGAGAGAACACTGAAGCTTTCTTT
v_gene: TRBV30; j_gene: TRBJ2-5; d_gene: -; abundance: -; CDR3aa: CAWSRTVQETQYF; CDR3nt: TGTGCCTGGAGTAGGACAGTTCAAGAGACCCAGTACTTC
v_gene: TRBV10-3; j_gene: TRBJ2-5; d_gene: -; abundance: many; CDR3aa: CAISESARVETQYF; CDR3nt: TGTGCCATCAGTGAGTCTGCCAGGGTAGAGACCCAGTACTTC
v_gene: TRBV7-6; j_gene: TRBJ1-1; d_gene: -; abundance: -; CDR3aa: CASSHPESGNTEAFF; CDR3nt: TGTGCCAGCAGTCATCCCGAATCGGGGAACACTGAAGCTTTCTTT
v_gene: TRBV20-1; j_gene: TRBJ2-7; d_gene: TRBD2; abundance: -; CDR3aa: CSARRRIAGSYEQYF; CDR3nt: TGCAGTGCCCGCCGCCGGATAGCGGGGTCCTACGAGCAGTACTTC
v_gene: TRBV20-1; j_gene: TRBJ1-2; d_gene: TRBD1; abundance: -; CDR3aa: CSAREAGGGYGYTF; CDR3nt: TGCAGTGCCCGGGAGGCAGGGGGCGGCTATGGCTACACCTTC
v_gene: TRBV5-1; j_gene: TRBJ2-1; d_gene: -; abundance: many; CDR3aa: CASRAETLSYNEQFF; CDR3nt: TGCGCCAGCAGAGCGGAGACCCTAAGTTACAATGAGCAGTTCTTC
v_gene: TRBV7-7; j_gene: TRBJ2-2; d_gene: -; abundance: -; CDR3aa: CASSSGTRNTGELFF; CDR3nt: TGTGCCAGCAGCTCGGGGACACGGAACACCGGGGAGCTGTTTTTT
v_gene: TRBV7-2; j_gene: TRBJ1-1; d_gene: -; abundance: few; CDR3aa: CASSTQTVGEAFF; CDR3nt: TGTGCCAGCAGCACGCAGACAGTAGGCGAAGCTTTCTTT
v_gene: TRBV29-1; j_gene: TRBJ2-2; d_gene: -; abundance: few; CDR3aa: CSVQPQGNTGELFF; CDR3nt: TGCAGCGTGCAACCACAGGGGAACACCGGGGAGCTGTTTTTT
v_gene: TRBV19; j_gene: TRBJ2-3; d_gene: TRBD2; abundance: -; CDR3aa: CASSSPHGRAGEGTDTQYF; CDR3nt: TGTGCCAGTAGCTCCCCCCACGGGAGGGCCGGTGAGGGCACAGATACGCAGTATTTT
v_gene: TRBV12-3/TRBV12-4; j_gene: TRBJ2-2; d_gene: TRBD2; abundance: -; CDR3aa: CASSLSSGLFELFF; CDR3nt: TGTGCCAGCAGTTTATCGTCGGGACTATTCGAGCTGTTTTTT
v_gene: TRBV2; j_gene: TRBJ2-3; d_gene: -; abundance: -; CDR3aa: CASSEARVGGTTDTQYF; CDR3nt: TGTGCCAGCAGTGAAGCTAGGGTAGGCGGAACCACAGATACGCAGTATTTT
v_gene: TRBV12-3/TRBV12-4; j_gene: TRBJ2-3; d_gene: -; abundance: -; CDR3aa: CASSRRRDTQYF; CDR3nt: TGTGCCAGCAGCAGAAGGAGAGATACGCAGTATTTT
v_gene: TRBV29-1; j_gene: TRBJ1-6; d_gene: TRBD1; abundance: -; CDR3aa: CSVEDVENRGHSPLHF; CDR3nt: TGCAGCGTTGAAGATGTGGAAAACAGGGGTCATTCACCCCTCCACTTT
v_gene: TRBV11-2; j_gene: TRBJ1-1; d_gene: TRBD1; abundance: -; CDR3aa: CASSSDRGAAEAFF; CDR3nt: TGTGCCAGCAGCTCGGACAGGGGGGCGGCTGAAGCTTTCTTT
v_gene: TRBV2; j_gene: TRBJ2-1; d_gene: -; abundance: -; CDR3aa: CASRGNRDNEQFF; CDR3nt: TGTGCCAGCAGGGGCAACAGGGACAATGAGCAGTTCTTC
v_gene: TRBV7-2; j_gene: TRBJ2-5; d_gene: -; abundance: -; CDR3aa: CASSLGWWQALRGTQYF; CDR3nt: TGTGCCAGCAGCTTAGGTTGGTGGCAGGCCCTGAGGGGGACCCAGTACTTC
v_gene: TRBV4-1; j_gene: TRBJ1-5; d_gene: -; abundance: -; CDR3aa: CASSQIALSAINQPQHF; CDR3nt: TGCGCCAGCAGCCAGATAGCGCTGTCGGCAATAAATCAGCCCCAGCATTTT
v_gene: TRBV27; j_gene: TRBJ2-7; d_gene: -; abundance: few; CDR3aa: CASSFQGGASYEQYF; CDR3nt: TGTGCCAGCAGTTTCCAGGGGGGAGCCTCCTACGAGCAGTACTTC
v_gene: TRBV5-6; j_gene: TRBJ2-7; d_gene: -; abundance: -; CDR3aa: CASSFITYEQYF; CDR3nt: TGTGCCAGCAGCTTCATTACCTACGAGCAGTACTTC
v_gene: TRBV27; j_gene: TRBJ2-5; d_gene: TRBD2; abundance: -; CDR3aa: CASRGLAAQYF; CDR3nt: TGTGCCAGCAGGGGACTAGCGGCTCAGTACTTC
v_gene: TRBV5-1; j_gene: TRBJ2-5; d_gene: -; abundance: -; CDR3aa: CASSSGKLTGSTGRAQETQYF; CDR3nt: TGCGCCAGCAGCTCGGGAAAATTGACAGGTAGTACAGGGAGAGCCCAAGAGACCCAGTACTTC
v_gene: TRBV5-4; j_gene: TRBJ2-1; d_gene: -; abundance: -; CDR3aa: CASSFGGDEQFF; CDR3nt: TGTGCCAGCAGCTTTGGAGGCGATGAGCAGTTCTTC
v_gene: TRBV6-6; j_gene: TRBJ1-5; d_gene: -; abundance: -; CDR3aa: CASSLTRDQPQHF; CDR3nt: TGTGCCAGCAGCCTGACGAGGGATCAGCCCCAGCATTTT
v_gene: TRBV7-2; j_gene: TRBJ2-3; d_gene: -; abundance: many; CDR3aa: CASSLGRITDTQYF; CDR3nt: TGTGCCAGCAGCTTAGGCAGGATCACAGATACGCAGTATTTT
v_gene: TRBV7-9; j_gene: TRBJ2-1; d_gene: TRBD2; abundance: few; CDR3aa: CASSLTPSGRNNEQFF; CDR3nt: TGTGCCAGCAGCTTAACCCCTAGCGGGAGGAACAATGAGCAGTTCTTC
v_gene: TRBV10-3; j_gene: TRBJ2-3; d_gene: -; abundance: -; CDR3aa: CAINGNLTDTQYF; CDR3nt: TGTGCCATCAATGGGAACTTAACAGATACGCAGTATTTT
v_gene: TRBV11-2; j_gene: TRBJ2-3; d_gene: TRBD2; abundance: few; CDR3aa: CASSLDGSGMSPDTDTQYF; CDR3nt: TGTGCCAGCAGCTTAGATGGTAGCGGGATGTCCCCCGACACAGATACGCAGTATTTT